Shown below are 9 T cell receptor beta chains from a single sample sequenced in a study of T cell changes during pregnancy in multiple sclerosis. Profiled with immunoSEQ multiplex PCR; TCRdb holds only in-frame clones, not every one. The sample shows about 60,000 clones, 90% of them seen only once. The source material was peripheral blood, sampled in the third trimester of pregnancy. The origin of the receptors is a female donor in good health, enrolled as a control in a pregnancy study.

The chain couples TRBV5-1 to TRBJ2-3, with 16 bases matching TRBD2. Looked up from germline, CDR1 is SGHRS and CDR2 is YFSETQ. Losses at the gene ends were 3 bases for V and 4 bases for J; bases not matched to a gene: 2. The CDR3 contains 16 residues. The CDR3 sequence is CASSSGLAGGADTQYF. DNA of the CDR3: TGCGCCAGCAGCTCGGGACTAGCGGGAGGGGCAGATACGCAGTATTTT.

This sequence joins TRBV10-1 and TRBJ2-3, with D perhaps TRBD2 (6 bases). V dropped 4 bases and J dropped 10 bases, with 12 bases sitting between them. The CDR3 sequence is 12 residues long. CDR1 WNHNN and CDR2 SYGVQD come from the germline V gene (reference sequence). The CDR3 reads CASSATSRAQYF. For the CDR3, the DNA is TGCGCCAGCAGTGCGACTAGTAGGGCGCAGTATTTT.

The V gene is TRBV5-4, the J gene TRBJ2-7; TRBD2 matches 7 bases. The V gene's germline CDR1 is SGHNT and CDR2 YYREEE (reference sequence). The CDR3 length is 15 residues. Unmatched junction bases numbered 8, after V lost 0 bases and J lost 5 bases. Written as DNA, the CDR3 is TGTGCCAGCAGCTTGGCGGGCGGGGCGGGGGACGAGCAGTACTTC. Translated, it gives CASSLAGGAGDEQYF.

The chain joins TRBV4-2 to TRBJ2-3; TRBD2 agrees at 9 bases. The CDR3 is 18 residues long. Germline-derived CDR1 and CDR2 are LGHNA and YNFKEQ. The V segment lost 0 bases and the J segment 6 bases; nucleotides outside the gene matches: 13. The CDR3 spells CASSQDSRVSGRGDTQYF. The CDR3 DNA reads TGTGCCAGCAGCCAAGATTCCAGGGTTAGCGGGAGAGGTGATACGCAGTATTTT.

This chain joins TRBV7-2 and TRBJ2-5; 12 positions agree with TRBD2. V lost 5 bases to trimming and J lost 2 bases; unmatched junction nucleotides: 6. The CDR3 is 16 amino acids. Germline lookup yields CDR1 SGHTA and CDR2 FQGNSA. As DNA, the CDR3 is TGTGCCAGCAGCCTCGGGCTAGCGGGGGGGCAAGAGACCCAGTACTTC. It codes for CASSLGLAGGQETQYF.

V gene TRBV5-1 combines with J gene TRBJ2-1; TRBD2 matches 9 bases. The CDR3 covers 17 residues. Per the germline V gene, CDR1 is SGHRS and CDR2 is YFSETQ. V lost 3 bases and J lost 4; bases outside the gene matches: 11. The CDR3 protein is CASSSLAAGGKYNEQFF. The CDR3 coding sequence is TGCGCCAGCAGCTCGTTGGCTGCGGGGGGGAAATACAATGAGCAGTTCTTC.

The chain combines TRBV30 with TRBJ2-1; TRBD2 matches at 8 bases. Looked up from germline, CDR1 is GTSNPN and CDR2 is SVGIG (reference sequence). The CDR3 covers 15 residues. Germline trimming cut 0 bases from V and 7 bases from J; bases unmatched to any gene: 8. CDR3 DNA sequence: TGTGCCTGGAGTGTATACGGGGGGGCGTTTAATGAGCAGTTCTTC. Residues: CAWSVYGGAFNEQFF.

This chain connects TRBV9 to TRBJ1-1, with D possibly matching TRBD1 (6 bases). Per the germline V gene, CDR1 is SGDLS and CDR2 is YYNGEE. The CDR3 has 13 residues. Trimming took 4 bases from V and 6 from J, leaving 13 bases between them. CDR3 sequence reads: CASSSKQGAEAFF. The CDR3 nucleotides read TGTGCCAGCAGCTCCAAACAGGGAGCTGAAGCTTTCTTT.

The rearrangement links TRBV27 to TRBJ2-2; 13 nucleotides line up with TRBD2. J lost 6 bases, V lost 5 bases, and 6 bases had no gene match. Per the germline V gene, CDR1 is MNHEY and CDR2 is SMNVEV (reference sequence). The CDR3 loop spans 16 amino acids. CDR3 amino acids: CASSLGLAGNPGELFF. The CDR3 DNA follows: TGTGCCAGCAGTCTGGGACTAGCGGGAAATCCCGGGGAGCTGTTTTTT.